This TCR beta chain was captured by sequencing in a study of cytomegalovirus exposure and HLA in healthy donors (dated by TCRdb to the late 2010s). About the study as a whole: An earlier analysis of some 500 of the donors reported about 290 Gb of sequence data and more than 90 million unique TCR beta sequences from some 180 million T cells. Rather than drawing on any new phenotypic data, the later analysis identified candidate immune exposures from TCR beta sequences and the way those sequences occurred across donors. Every discovery cohort repertoire had been produced on one sequencing platform. To decide whether each TCR beta V gene segment behaved as functional or pseudogenic, an earlier analysis of over 500 of the donors relied on high-throughput TCR beta sequencing. Typing coverage varied by locus: about 629-630 donors for A, B, C, DRB1 and DQB1; roughly 500 for DQA1; about 570 for DPA1; approximately 470 for DPB1. Of the 300 to 450 genotyped donors, 70% to 90% were placed in the genetic ancestry cluster associated with self-reported Caucasian donors. Among a few hundred genotyped donors of the cohort, an average of about 240,000 unique TCR beta nucleotide sequences were sequenced per donor, around 20% of them non-productive. Alongside the repertoire data, information on donor age, sex, ethnicity and CMV serostatus was compiled. About 280 gigabases of sequencing data and around 85 million unique TCR sequences made up an early release that covered several hundred HLA-typed donors. A later genetic analysis took genome-wide SNP genotypes for about three fifths of the 666 donors and used that subset as a discovery cohort. The study was designed to test whether signatures of past pathogen exposure could be identified by cataloging public T cell receptors. The study used immunosequencing to profile the T cell repertoires of approximately 650 subjects and linked those repertoires to cytomegalovirus serostatus. Roughly five DR-DQ haplotypes were treated as single units for association and clustering because of strong linkage in the cohort. High-throughput TCR immunosequencing, statistical association of individual TCRs with disease status, and machine learning were combined to predict cytomegalovirus infection status. In addition to the first cohort of several hundred subjects, a separate validation cohort of 130 or so different subjects was used. Both class I and class II loci were covered by HLA typing, at four-digit resolution. A later analysis re-analyzed previously published TCR beta repertoires from approximately 670 donors and added high-resolution HLA genotyping to study TCR occurrence patterns.

Regarding this clone: Which antigen it targets is not known.

Summary of the overall study and its limitations: A later analysis found that HLA-associated TCR beta chains were more clonally expanded and had lower generation probabilities than equally common non-associated chains. In vitro tests confirmed that three of the cytomegalovirus-associated TCR beta chains recognize cytomegalovirus antigens. In this cohort, only TCR beta chains were sequenced, and detectable features were limited by the absence of alpha or paired-chain data. Most CMV-associated TCR beta chains appeared to be HLA-restricted in a later analysis, and the HLA associations seemed to be driven largely by CMV exposure. A later genetic analysis reported fewer N-insertions in productive TCRs among donors in an Asian-associated ancestry cluster than the roughly 620-donor mean. Because some donors lacked HLA typing at each locus, the association tests relied only on the typed subset. In a later analysis, the rate of TCR association differed among HLA loci, with DRB1 alleles having the most associated TCRs and HLA-C alleles having the fewest. V-gene and J-gene trimming of TCR beta chains was associated with a missense DCLRE1C variant in a later genetic analysis, and the association was replicated in an independent cohort. The only immune exposure information available for the cohort was CMV serostatus. In both the original and validation cohorts, the classifier was reported to diagnose cytomegalovirus status with high specificity and sensitivity. An earlier analysis of around 500 of the donors showed that most TCR beta V segments appeared in productive rearrangements either about 90% or about 30% of the time, which broadly matched IMGT annotations. In a later analysis, around 15,000 TCR beta sequences were associated with specific HLA alleles at a false discovery rate of 0.05. Some IMGT-functional V segments, including TRBV6-2 and TRBV6-3, could not be distinguished by the 87-base-pair reads and were therefore excluded. When HLA alleles, especially DR and DQ, strongly co-occurred, attributing TCR associations to individual alleles was difficult. Because counts were too low, around 17 rarely observed V segments, including chromosome 9 orphons, were left out of the earlier analysis of some 640 of the donors. A further reported finding was that TCR beta sequences accurately predicted the HLA-A and HLA-B alleles for most subjects in the first cohort. Several of the top co-occurrence clusters appeared to be linked to parvovirus B19, influenza, CMV and Epstein-Barr virus, according to a later analysis. Correlated functional status among segregating V segments might reflect linkage disequilibrium, but an unknown experimental factor could not be ruled out. Most TCR sequences were observed very rarely across donors, whereas some public TCRs were present in many individuals. A total of around 150 TCR beta chains were listed by the study as associated with cytomegalovirus. Sequencing depth was assumed to be roughly uniform across donors in the presence/absence analyses, though that assumption may not hold. A cluster of highly shared sequence variants was judged likely to be a technical artifact of the sequencing pipeline. According to the authors, the approach could potentially be generalized to other disease states and immunological phenotypes.

Library preparation employed the immunoSEQ multiplex PCR assay. A mixture of 60 forward primers for TCR Vbeta segments and 13 reverse primers for TCR Jbeta segments was used in the multiplex PCR. A multiplex PCR assay on genomic DNA amplified the CDR3 region of rearranged TCR beta genes. The Illumina HiSeq System was used to sequence the amplified TCR beta libraries as 87-base-pair reads. The paper's processing steps were these. A later analysis counted approximately 74 million unique TCR beta chains across the 550 to 750 repertoires, and some 11 million of these chains were shared by at least two donors. A nearest-neighbor algorithm error-corrected the raw reads and collapsed the reads into unique sequences, merging closely related sequences to remove PCR and sequencing errors. To assign V, D and J gene segments, CDR3 sequences were aligned to IMGT reference sequences. For a sequence to be retained, a match of at least six nucleotides to both a V gene segment and a J gene segment was required. Rearrangements were classified as productive when the CDR3 lacked stop codons and remained in frame with V and J, and all other rearrangements were classified as non-productive. Following IMGT convention, CDR3 was defined as the stretch from the second conserved V-encoded cysteine up to the conserved J-encoded phenylalanine. The earlier analysis of about 590 of the donors excluded sequences that lacked an unambiguous match to a single V gene segment. An earlier analysis of around 600 of the donors classified V segments as functional when productive rearrangements were above 56.7% and as segregating when the standard deviation between donors was above 5%. A statistical classification framework was built for diagnosing cytomegalovirus status from the catalog of TCR beta chain sequences. In a later analysis, TCR nucleotide sequences were compared against IMGT/GENE-DB human TR gene sequences so that V and J genes could be assigned. A later analysis assigned CDR3 sequences and most-parsimonious VDJ recombination scenarios with the TCRdist pipeline. A later analysis defined each TCR beta chain by its CDR3 amino acid sequence plus V-gene family, and excluded reads lacking a unique V-gene family. In a later analysis, nearly 600 highly shared, low-generation-probability nucleotide sequences were removed to address suspected cross-contamination and a sequencing artifact. A later analysis calculated a clonal expansion index for each public chain from normalized within-repertoire ranks of inferred template counts. In a later analysis, generation probabilities were computed with a VDJ recombination model fitted to out-of-frame rearrangements, and the resulting probabilities were checked against IGoR. In a later analysis, hypergeometric tests were used to score TCR-TCR, TCR-HLA and TCR-CMV co-occurrence, with a repertoire-size bias correction applied to TCR pairs. To estimate false discovery rates, a later analysis permuted the HLA or CMV assignments 20 times. In a later analysis, co-occurring TCRs were grouped with DBSCAN, and TCRdist sequence similarity was added when clustering was performed within HLA-allele-positive subsets. For co-occurrence clustering, repertoires with fewer than 30,000 or more than 120,000 public chains were excluded, along with five or six repertoires with anomalous nucleotide sharing. Sourced from immuneACCESS, this table was stored by TCRdb with only in-frame sequences that have V and J called. A share of the clones is absent; for the studies checked, an unresolved V gene accounts for under half, and the remainder has no known explanation. Clone size and V and J calls were adopted from that table, with D and trimming inferred from the DNA. The table of this sample itemizes some 110,000 clones. Of the sample, 3.7% falls within the top ten clones.

The cohort was made up of 500 to 850 healthy bone marrow donors. All cohort members were sampled while nominally healthy, although unrecorded immune exposures were likely present. The donor tested CMV seronegative, placing the donor among the 350 to 400 seronegative members of the cohort. A peripheral blood sample was provided by each donor, and peripheral blood mononuclear cells were used for TCR beta sequencing. The Qiagen DNeasy Blood Extraction Kit was used to extract genomic DNA from the blood cell samples. Measured from the cysteine to the phenylalanine, the CDR3 is 14 residues long. The kept DNA is CDR3 alone, 42 bases in frame from the first base. V is clipped by 1 base and J by 2 bases, and the sequence between their germline boundaries is 9 bases long. The germline V gene specifies SGHTA as CDR1 and FQGNSA as CDR2.

The origin of this receptor is a man younger than 40 in good health and CMV-seronegative. Recombination connected TRBV7-2 to TRBJ2-7, with a tentative D gene TRBD2 over 7 matching bases. Sequencing was done on a sample of PBMCs. The CDR3 protein is CASSLGGGPYEQYF. The DNA sequence is TGTGCCAGCAGCTTAGGGGGGGGGCCCTACGAGCAGTACTTC. The reference TRBV7-2 and TRBJ2-7 proteins fill in what lies around the CDR3, so the full variable domain reads GAGVSQSPSNKVTEKGKDVELRCDPISGHTALYWYRQSLGQGLEFLIYFQGNSAPDKSGLPSDRFSAERTGGSVSTLTIQRTQQEDSAVYLCASSLGGGPYEQYFGPGTRLTVT.